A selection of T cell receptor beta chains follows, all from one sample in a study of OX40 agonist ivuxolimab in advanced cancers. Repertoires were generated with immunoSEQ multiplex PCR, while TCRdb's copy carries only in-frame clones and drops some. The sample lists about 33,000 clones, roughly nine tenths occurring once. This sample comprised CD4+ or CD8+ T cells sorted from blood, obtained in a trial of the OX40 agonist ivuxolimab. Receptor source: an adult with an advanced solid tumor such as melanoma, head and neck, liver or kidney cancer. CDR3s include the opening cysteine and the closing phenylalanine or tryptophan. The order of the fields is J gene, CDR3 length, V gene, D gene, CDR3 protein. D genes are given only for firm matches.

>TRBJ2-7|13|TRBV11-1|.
CASSFAQSYEQYF
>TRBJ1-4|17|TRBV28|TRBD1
CASSWVKIDRENEKLFF
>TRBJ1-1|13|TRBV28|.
CASSRNRNTEAFF
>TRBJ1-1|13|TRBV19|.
CASRYPGNTEAFF
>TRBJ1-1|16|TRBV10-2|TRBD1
CASRTGGYGMNTEAFF
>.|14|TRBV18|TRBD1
CASSPGQGTYEQYF
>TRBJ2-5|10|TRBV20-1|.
CSATGRPQYF
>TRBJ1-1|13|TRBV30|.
CAWSLGVNTEAFF
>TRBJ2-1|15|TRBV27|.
CASSLGGSSLNEQFF
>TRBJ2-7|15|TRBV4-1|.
CASSQIDGNSYEQYF
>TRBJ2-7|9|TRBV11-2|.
CASGYEQYF
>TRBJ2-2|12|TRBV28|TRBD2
CASSLRTSGLFF
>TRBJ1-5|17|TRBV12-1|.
CASSSRLRGLSNQPQHF
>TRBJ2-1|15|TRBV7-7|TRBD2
CASSLGLAGADEQFF
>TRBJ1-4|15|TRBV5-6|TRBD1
CASSLPGQAYEKLFF
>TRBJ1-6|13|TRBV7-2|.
CASSLTWNSPLHF
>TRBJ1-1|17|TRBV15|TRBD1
CATSRDRPGGMGTEAFF
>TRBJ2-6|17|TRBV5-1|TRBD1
CASSIGQASSGANVLTF
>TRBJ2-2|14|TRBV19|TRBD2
CASTAIAGTGELFF
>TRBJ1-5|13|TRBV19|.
CASSETTYQPQHF